This entry is about one TCR beta chain. Its antigen remains unidentified. The CDR3 is 15 amino acids. Germline loops: CDR1 MNHEY, CDR2 SVGAGI. Trimming removed 2 bases at V and 3 bases at J, with 10 bases between. This entry belongs to a study of early T cells in non-severe SARS-CoV-2 infection. Background on the study: With bulk RNA from unsorted whole blood as input, sequencing yielded unpaired chains.

Individually, cDNA molecules had unique molecular identifiers attached to them. TCRdb reprocessed the 5' RACE reads via MiXCR and lists one record per CDR3 protein. Here the sample spans 98,000 or so distinct CDR3 sequences, approximately 12% being singletons. Whole-study results and caveats: In VDJdb matching, anti-spike CD8 responses were favored while private and CD4 specificities went missing.

The starting material was whole blood, obtained at baseline. This receptor was identified in an adult who was a healthcare worker with PCR-confirmed SARS-CoV-2 infection or an uninfected control (not recorded which). V usage is TRBV6-5 and J usage is TRBJ2-2, with D possibly TRBD1 on 6 matching bases. Here the CDR3 reads CASSYAYRDTGELFF. The CDR3 DNA is TGTGCCAGCAGTTACGCCTACAGGGACACCGGGGAGCTGTTTTTT.